This T cell receptor (beta chain) emerged from a study of shared clonotypes between healthy human individuals. The overall study: Three CD4 naive, three CD4 memory, two CD8 naive and one CD8 memory plate were used per donor.

CCR7-negative CD45RA+ TemRA cells were combined with CD45RO+ cells to form CD8 memory. The V gene's germline CDR1 is PRHDT and CDR2 FYEKMQ (reference sequence). The CDR3 sequence is 13 residues long. The ends were cut back, 5 bases at V and 4 bases at J, with 11 bases in the middle. Replicate sorted-subset PCRs were loaded with around 210 ng DNA, 30,000 or so T cell genomes. Clones were sequenced by immunoSEQ multiplex PCR, and TCRdb holds only the in-frame ones, with some missing. The sample includes some 690,000 clones, 90% of them seen just once. The receptor was isolated from a man younger than 35 in good health. Some clones in this sample may be carry-over from other donors' samples. The V call is TRBV13, the J call TRBJ2-5; D gene uncertain. The sample taken for sequencing was memory CD8+ T cells from PBMCs. The subset is: CD45RO+ cells pooled with CCR7-negative TemRA cells. For the CDR3, the DNA is TGTGCCAGCAGCCCCCTTAGGTCAGAGACCCAGTACTTC. It encodes CASSPLRSETQYF.